The 10 T cell receptor beta chains below all came from one sample that was sequenced in a study of cytomegalovirus exposure and HLA in healthy donors. A multiplex PCR was run with 60 Vbeta primers and 13 Jbeta primers. Libraries were prepared by immunoSEQ multiplex PCR; TCRdb keeps only in-frame clonotypes and omits some of them. Of 130,000 or so clones detected, roughly 80% appear once; the ten largest clones hold around 1.7%. The sequenced sample was PBMCs. These receptors came from a female donor in good health and CMV-seronegative.

This sequence joins TRBV11-2 and TRBJ2-2; 8 bases fit TRBD2. V shed 3 bases and J 6 bases; nucleotides not matched to a gene: 6. Germline CDR1 reads SGHAT; CDR2 reads FQNNGV. This CDR3 region has 15 residues. CDR3 DNA sequence: TGTGCCAGCAGCTTCTCGGGGGGGCGGGCCGGGGAGCTGTTTTTT. This gives the protein CASSFSGGRAGELFF. Complete variable domain (other parts from reference TRBV11-2 and TRBJ2-2): EAGVAQSPRYKIIEKRQSVAFWCNPISGHATLYWYQQILGQGPKLLIQFQNNGVVDDSQLPKDRFSAERLKGVDSTLKIQPAKLEDSAVYLCASSFSGGRAGELFFGEGSRLTVL.

Details on this clone: Other DNA sequences in the sample encode the same CDR3. The gene calls are TRBV28 and TRBJ2-1; 10 nucleotides agree with TRBD2. J gave up 14 bases and V 6 bases, and 7 bases lay outside the gene matches. The CDR3 is 12 amino acids. Looked up from germline, CDR1 is MDHEN and CDR2 is SYDVKM. This CDR3 is CASSPSGRVKFF. The CDR3 DNA is TGTGCCAGCAGCCCCAGCGGGAGGGTAAAGTTCTTC. The variable domain in full, completed from reference TRBV28 and TRBJ2-1, reads DVKVTQSSRYLVKRTGEKVFLECVQDMDHENMFWYRQDPGLGLRLIYFSYDVKMKEKGDIPEGYSVSREKKERFSLILESASTNQTSMYLCASSPSGRVKFFGPGTRLTVL.

V is TRBV29-1 and J is TRBJ2-7, with D possibly TRBD2 on 6 matching bases. The CDR3 loop spans 14 amino acids. Germline values: CDR1 SQVTM, CDR2 ANQGSEA. The CDR3 DNA follows: TGCAGTATATTGGTCGGCAGGGAGGCGGGCGAGCAGTACTTC. It is translated as CSILVGREAGEQYF.

The chain joins TRBV6-4 to TRBJ1-2, with 7 bases identical to TRBD1. The CDR3 has 14 amino acids. The germline gives CDR1 MRHNA, CDR2 SNTAGT. With 5 bases clipped from V and 8 bases from J, the junction kept 11 bases outside the gene matches. Here the CDR3 reads CASSPGQRIGGYTF. The CDR3 DNA sequence: TGTGCCAGCAGTCCGGGACAGCGGATAGGGGGCTACACCTTC.

The rearrangement links TRBV11-3 to TRBJ2-3; the D is unclear. CDR3 length equals 15 residues. Germline loops: CDR1 SGHNT, CDR2 YENEEA. The V end lost 5 bases, the J end lost 4 bases, and 16 bases lay between the germline ends. The CDR3 region is CASSIRVLSSDTQYF. The CDR3 DNA reads as TGTGCCAGCAGCATCCGGGTATTAAGTTCAGATACGCAGTATTTT.

This chain uses TRBV9 with TRBJ2-3; no clear D gene. Per the germline V gene, CDR1 is SGDLS and CDR2 is YYNGEE. V was clipped by 1 base and J by 2 bases, with 14 bases between them. This CDR3 region has 16 residues. This CDR3 reads CASSVRQAALTDTQYF. The DNA for the CDR3 is TGTGCCAGCAGCGTACGTCAGGCTGCTCTCACAGATACGCAGTATTTT. The complete variable domain, with remaining parts taken from reference TRBV9 and TRBJ2-3, reads DSGVTQTPKHLITATGQRVTLRCSPRSGDLSVYWYQQSLDQGLQFLIQYYNGEERAKGNILERFSAQQFPDLHSELNLSSLELGDSALYFCASSVRQAALTDTQYFGPGTRLTVL.

The rearrangement uses TRBV19 and TRBJ2-3; 8 bases agree with TRBD2. The V segment lost 5 bases and the J segment 1 base; nucleotides outside the gene matches: 2. The CDR3 is 14 amino acids. CDR1 and CDR2 (germline): LNHDA, SQIVND (reference sequence). CDR3 sequence: CASSPSGRTDTQYF. The CDR3 DNA sequence: TGTGCCAGTAGTCCTAGCGGGCGCACAGATACGCAGTATTTT. The variable domain in full, completed from reference TRBV19 and TRBJ2-3, reads DGGITQSPKYLFRKEGQNVTLSCEQNLNHDAMYWYRQDPGQGLRLIYYSQIVNDFQKGDIAEGYSVSREKKESFPLTVTSAQKNPTAFYLCASSPSGRTDTQYFGPGTRLTVL.

Comment on this clone: The same CDR3 arises from other DNA sequences in this sample as well. The V and J genes are TRBV19 and TRBJ1-5; TRBD1 might be the D (6 bases). Trimming removed 7 bases at V and 2 bases at J, with 6 bases between. Germline assignment: CDR1 LNHDA and CDR2 SQIVND (reference sequence). There are 12 residues in the CDR3. For the CDR3, the DNA is TGTGCCAGTAAGGGGGGCAATCAGCCCCAGCATTTT. Translation: CASKGGNQPQHF.

This clone has only one observation. The genes are TRBV7-2 and TRBJ2-1; D possibly corresponds to TRBD2 (6 bases). Germline lookup yields CDR1 SGHTA and CDR2 FQGNSA. The CDR3 totals 17 residues. Trimming cost V 0 bases and J 0 bases, with 12 bases left between them. The CDR3 sequence is CASSLARGATSYNEQFF. The CDR3 DNA reads TGTGCCAGCAGCTTAGCGCGGGGAGCGACCTCCTACAATGAGCAGTTCTTC.

In its sample, this clone was seen once. The rearrangement links TRBV2 to TRBJ2-1, with 11 positions matching TRBD1. Trimming took 6 bases from V and 7 from J; bases not matched to a gene: 8. Germline V CDR1 and CDR2: SNHLY, FYNNEI. CDR3 length equals 15 residues. This chain's CDR3 is CASREWDRGRNEQFF. The CDR3 coding sequence is TGTGCCAGCAGAGAATGGGACAGGGGGAGGAATGAGCAGTTCTTC.